Listed below are T cell receptor beta chains from one sample, sequenced in a study of cytomegalovirus exposure and HLA in healthy donors. Generated by immunoSEQ multiplex PCR, the TCRdb table keeps only in-frame clones and is missing some. The sample holds roughly 200,000 clones, around 80% seen once. The specimen was PBMCs. Every receptor here comes from a woman between 18 and 30 years old in good health and CMV-seronegative. Both conserved end residues are part of each CDR3. D genes are given only for firm matches. Rows give clone size only sometimes, using once, few, many, or a class for an expanded clone.

CASSLGDRGPKGYTF | TGTGCCAGCAGCTTAGGAGACAGGGGCCCCAAGGGCTACACCTTC | TRBJ1-2 | - | TRBV13 | TRBD1
CASSPLAGGEETQYF | TGTGCCAGCAGTCCCCTAGCGGGAGGGGAGGAGACCCAGTACTTC | TRBJ2-5 | - | TRBV27 | TRBD2
CASSRRFGTPELSEQYF | TGTGCCAGTAGTAGGAGGTTCGGGACTCCGGAGTTGAGCGAGCAGTACTTC | TRBJ2-7 | - | TRBV19 | -
CASSRDFNQPQHF | TGTGCCAGCAGCCGGGACTTCAATCAGCCCCAGCATTTT | TRBJ1-5 | - | TRBV2 | -
CASSLALREAYEQYF | TGCGCCAGCAGCTTGGCCCTGCGGGAGGCCTACGAGCAGTACTTC | TRBJ2-7 | - | TRBV5-1 | TRBD2
CASSQGGNQPQHF | TGTGCCAGCAGCCAGGGCGGCAATCAGCCCCAGCATTTT | TRBJ1-5 | few | TRBV7-9 | -
CASSENRGRYEQYF | TGCGCCAGCAGTGAGAACAGGGGAAGGTACGAGCAGTACTTC | TRBJ2-7 | - | TRBV10-1 | TRBD1
CASSFLAPTYNEQFF | TGTGCCAGTAGTTTCCTAGCGCCGACCTACAATGAGCAGTTCTTC | TRBJ2-1 | - | TRBV19 | -
CASSDLAGDSIDEQYF | TGTGCCAGCAGTGACCTAGCGGGAGACTCCATAGACGAGCAGTACTTC | TRBJ2-7 | - | TRBV6-1 | TRBD2
CASSWVRFGTGLHEQYF | TGTGCCAGCAGCTGGGTACGATTCGGGACAGGGCTCCACGAGCAGTACTTC | TRBJ2-7 | - | TRBV11-2 | TRBD1
CASSSDRFTEETQYF | TGTGCCAGCAGTTCGGACAGGTTTACGGAAGAGACCCAGTACTTC | TRBJ2-5 | few | TRBV28 | TRBD1
CASSQVGGRETQYF | TGCGCCAGCAGCCAAGTTGGGGGGAGAGAGACCCAGTACTTC | TRBJ2-5 | - | TRBV4-3 | -
CASSPGVGGPSYEQYF | TGTGCCAGCAGCCCCGGAGTCGGGGGTCCCTCCTACGAGCAGTACTTC | TRBJ2-7 | - | TRBV16 | -
CAWSRPGDSGNTIYF | TGTGCCTGGAGTCGACCGGGAGACTCTGGAAACACCATATATTTT | TRBJ1-3 | once | TRBV30 | -
CASSFSGNTGELFF | TGTGCCAGCAGCTTTAGCGGTAACACCGGGGAGCTGTTTTTT | TRBJ2-2 | - | TRBV7-9 | -
CASSIQRTEPSDSGANVLTF | TGTGCCAGTAGTATTCAGCGAACCGAACCCTCCGACTCTGGGGCCAACGTCCTGACTTTC | TRBJ2-6 | - | TRBV19 | -
CASSLGTGNEQFF | TGTGCTAGCAGCTTAGGGACAGGCAATGAGCAGTTCTTC | TRBJ2-1 | - | TRBV7-7 | TRBD1
CASSQLGQSHYEQYF | TGCGCCAGCAGCCAACTTGGACAGTCGCACTACGAGCAGTACTTC | TRBJ2-7 | few | TRBV4-1 | -
CASSARQGSETQYF | TGTGCCAGTAGTGCCCGACAGGGATCGGAGACCCAGTACTTC | TRBJ2-5 | - | TRBV19 | TRBD1
CASSLALGGSGQETQYF | TGTGCTAGCAGCTTAGCGCTAGGAGGGAGTGGTCAAGAGACCCAGTACTTC | TRBJ2-5 | - | TRBV7-7 | -
CASSSGTSGIPADTQYF | TGTGCCAGCAGCTCCGGGACTAGCGGGATCCCGGCAGATACGCAGTATTTT | TRBJ2-3 | - | TRBV11-2 | TRBD2
CASSLNQGSEAFF | TGTGCCAGCAGTTTGAATCAGGGGAGTGAAGCTTTCTTT | TRBJ1-1 | - | TRBV7-9 | -
CASSPLGTSGGYEQYF | TGTGCCAGCAGCCCCCTTGGGACTAGCGGGGGCTACGAGCAGTACTTC | TRBJ2-7 | - | TRBV13 | TRBD2
CASSVRTINYGYTF | TGTGCCAGCAGTGTTAGGACAATTAACTATGGCTACACCTTC | TRBJ1-2 | - | TRBV28 | -
CASSLTGINQPQHF | TGTGCCAGCAGTCTGACAGGGATCAATCAGCCCCAGCATTTT | TRBJ1-5 | - | TRBV28 | TRBD1
CASSHSTSPTDTQYF | TGCGCCAGCAGCCATAGTACTAGCCCCACAGATACGCAGTATTTT | TRBJ2-3 | - | TRBV4-3 | -
CASSFGSGHQPQHF | TGTGCCAGCAGTTTCGGCAGCGGCCATCAGCCCCAGCATTTT | TRBJ1-5 | - | TRBV28 | -
CASHHEGTGGNEQFF | TGTGCCAGCCATCATGAGGGGACAGGGGGCAATGAGCAGTTCTTC | TRBJ2-1 | - | TRBV6-1 | TRBD1
CASRNTGSGANVLTF | TGTGCCAGTAGAAACACAGGGTCTGGGGCCAACGTCCTGACTTTC | TRBJ2-6 | - | TRBV19 | -
CAWEPWTGDHSPLHF | TGTGCCTGGGAACCCTGGACAGGGGATCATTCACCCCTCCACTTT | TRBJ1-6 | - | TRBV30 | TRBD1
CASSLEGQGASPLHF | TGTGCCAGCAGCTTGGAGGGACAGGGAGCTTCACCCCTCCACTTT | TRBJ1-6 | - | TRBV5-4 | TRBD1
CASSESAGSSEQYF | TGCGCCAGCAGTGAGTCCGCGGGTTCCAGCGAGCAGTACTTC | TRBJ2-7 | - | TRBV10-1 | -
CASSTRTGLGEKLFF | TGTGCCAGCAGTACGCGGACAGGCCTGGGTGAAAAACTGTTTTTT | TRBJ1-4 | few | TRBV6-5 | TRBD1
CASSLEAADLGSHEQFF | TGTGCCAGCAGCTTAGAGGCCGCGGACTTGGGGAGCCATGAGCAGTTCTTC | TRBJ2-1 | - | TRBV7-6 | -
CASSFLGGGNIKANYGYTF | TGTGCCAGCAGTTTCCTGGGGGGGGGCAACATCAAAGCTAACTATGGCTACACCTTC | TRBJ1-2 | - | TRBV5-4 | -
CASSRTTTNEKLFF | TGCGCCAGCAGCCGAACAACAACTAATGAAAAACTGTTTTTT | TRBJ1-4 | - | TRBV5-1 | -
CASSRSDGGVGYTF | TGCGCCAGCAGCCGGAGCGACGGTGGAGTTGGCTACACCTTC | TRBJ1-2 | - | TRBV4-3 | -
CASSQTGQRTERGTDTQYF | TGCGCCAGCAGCCAAACCGGTCAACGTACTGAGCGGGGCACAGATACGCAGTATTTT | TRBJ2-3 | once | TRBV4-1 | -
CASAQGSAQPQHF | TGTGCTAGTGCCCAAGGGAGCGCTCAGCCCCAGCATTTT | TRBJ1-5 | - | TRBV12-5 | -
CASSLSQGAAYEQYF | TGCGCCAGCAGCTTGTCGCAGGGGGCAGCCTACGAGCAGTACTTC | TRBJ2-7 | few | TRBV5-1 | TRBD1
CASSRGQGSGKLFF | TGTGCCAGCAGCAGGGGACAGGGGTCGGGAAAACTGTTTTTT | TRBJ1-4 | - | TRBV6-5 | TRBD1
CASSLVGVDRLTGNTIYF | TGTGCCAGCAGCTTAGTAGGGGTGGATCGTTTGACTGGAAACACCATATATTTT | TRBJ1-3 | - | TRBV11-2 | -
CASSVAGSGANVLTF | TGTGCCAGCAGCGTAGCAGGGTCTGGGGCCAACGTCCTGACTTTC | TRBJ2-6 | - | TRBV9 | -
CASSLRRGLLVGTDTQYF | TGTGCCAGCAGTTTAAGGCGGGGGCTTTTAGTAGGCACAGATACGCAGTATTTT | TRBJ2-3 | - | TRBV28 | -
CSVAREADLLVHNEQFF | TGCAGCGTTGCCCGTGAAGCGGACCTCCTGGTACACAATGAGCAGTTCTTC | TRBJ2-1 | - | TRBV29-1 | -
CASSFTGEYYEQYF | TGCGCCAGCAGCTTCACAGGGGAGTACTACGAGCAGTACTTC | TRBJ2-7 | - | TRBV5-1 | TRBD1
CASRGDSPYNEQFF | TGTGCCAGCAGGGGGGACAGCCCCTACAATGAGCAGTTCTTC | TRBJ2-1 | - | TRBV2 | TRBD1
CASSLTSGASNEQFF | TGTGCCAGCAGTCTGACTAGCGGGGCCTCCAATGAGCAGTTCTTC | TRBJ2-1 | - | TRBV28 | TRBD2
CASSPTVGELFF | TGTGCCAGCAGCCCAACTGTCGGGGAGCTGTTTTTT | TRBJ2-2 | few | TRBV6-1 | -
CASMKSGQINEKLFF | TGTGCCAGCATGAAAAGCGGGCAGATTAATGAAAAACTGTTTTTT | TRBJ1-4 | - | TRBV28 | -
CASSLGDFSTDTQYF | TGCGCCAGCAGCTTGGGGGACTTCTCCACAGATACGCAGTATTTT | TRBJ2-3 | - | TRBV5-1 | -
CSVSSGTAYEQYF | TGCAGCGTTTCCTCCGGGACAGCCTACGAGCAGTACTTC | TRBJ2-7 | few | TRBV29-1 | TRBD1
CASSYSAGDYNEQFF | TGTGCCAGCAGTTACTCGGCGGGTGACTACAATGAGCAGTTCTTC | TRBJ2-1 | - | TRBV6-5 | -
CASSSTTPGQGSRVNQPQHF | TGTGCCAGCTCGTCAACTACGCCGGGACAGGGTTCCCGGGTCAATCAGCCCCAGCATTTT | TRBJ1-5 | - | TRBV18 | TRBD1
CASSGRRWPPGSQYF | TGTGCCAGCAGTGGTCGGCGGTGGCCCCCTGGTTCGCAGTATTTT | TRBJ2-3 | - | TRBV6-1 | -
CASSQGRLARSPTDTQYF | TGTGCCAGCAGCCAAGGCCGACTAGCGAGGAGCCCTACAGATACGCAGTATTTT | TRBJ2-3 | - | TRBV14 | TRBD2
CASRESGTPYEQYF | TGTGCCAGCAGGGAGAGCGGGACCCCCTACGAGCAGTACTTC | TRBJ2-7 | - | TRBV28 | TRBD2
CASSQIAGGGRADTQYF | TGCGCCAGCAGCCAAATAGCGGGAGGCGGGAGGGCAGATACGCAGTATTTT | TRBJ2-3 | - | TRBV4-3 | TRBD2
CASSKFTGQNQPQHF | TGTGCCAGCAGCAAATTTACCGGACAGAATCAGCCCCAGCATTTT | TRBJ1-5 | - | TRBV21-1 | -